These T cell receptor beta chains were read from a single sample in a study of blood T cell repertoires in COVID-19. Generated by immunoSEQ multiplex PCR, the TCRdb table keeps only in-frame clones and is missing some. The sample records 200,000 to 250,000 clones, approximately 86% being singletons. Sequenced: peripheral blood. Source of these receptors: a human donor in a cohort sampled during active COVID-19. CDR3s include the opening cysteine and the closing phenylalanine or tryptophan. A D gene is named only where the DNA matches it firmly. Clone size is stated in some rows and not others, as once, few, many or a class when expanded.

abundance	d_gene	v_gene	j_gene	CDR3aa	CDR3nt
.	.	TRBV5-4	TRBJ1-2	CASSLDTGGYTF	TGTGCCAGCAGCTTGGATACAGGCGGCTACACCTTC
.	.	TRBV2	TRBJ2-1	CASSELREQFF	TGTGCCAGCAGTGAACTCAGGGAGCAGTTCTTC
few	.	TRBV5-4	TRBJ2-7	CASKQPHQLEQYF	TGTGCCAGCAAACAGCCCCACCAGCTCGAGCAGTACTTC
.	.	TRBV30	TRBJ1-2	CAWSKTIGYGYTF	TGTGCCTGGAGTAAGACTATAGGCTATGGCTACACCTTC
.	TRBD2	TRBV28	TRBJ2-1	CASSLLAGVDNEQFF	TGTGCCAGCAGTCTCTTAGCGGGAGTCGACAATGAGCAGTTCTTC
.	TRBD2	TRBV7-6	TRBJ2-2	CASSHLAGEVTGELFF	TGTGCCAGCAGCCACTTAGCGGGAGAGGTCACCGGGGAGCTGTTTTTT
.	.	TRBV6-5	TRBJ2-3	CASTLRTASTDTQYF	TGTGCCAGCACCTTGAGGACAGCTAGCACAGATACGCAGTATTTT
once	TRBD1	TRBV5-1	TRBJ2-2	CASSPGQGAPGELFF	TGCGCCAGCAGCCCGGGACAGGGGGCGCCCGGGGAGCTGTTTTTT
.	TRBD2	TRBV18	TRBJ2-4	CASSPRNSGRAGAKNIQYF	TGTGCCAGCTCACCACGGAATAGCGGGAGGGCCGGGGCCAAAAACATTCAGTACTTC
.	.	TRBV18	TRBJ2-3	CASSQRTDTQYF	TGTGCCAGCTCCCAGCGGACAGATACGCAGTATTTT
.	TRBD2	TRBV7-9	TRBJ2-2	CASTTTSGRASTGELFF	TGTGCCAGCACCACGACTAGCGGGAGGGCATCCACCGGGGAGCTGTTTTTT
.	.	TRBV6-2/TRBV6-3	TRBJ1-5	CASSYSGGGVNQPQHF	TGTGCCAGCAGTTACTCAGGGGGGGGAGTCAATCAGCCCCAGCATTTT
.	TRBD1	TRBV6-5	TRBJ2-7	CASSYLRQGSYEQYF	TGTGCCAGCAGTTACTTACGACAGGGCTCCTACGAGCAGTACTTC
.	TRBD2	TRBV9	TRBJ2-5	CASSVDPAGEETQYF	TGTGCCAGCAGCGTAGACCCAGCGGGGGAAGAGACCCAGTACTTC
.	TRBD2	TRBV7-2	TRBJ2-5	CASTLGLKETQYF	TGTGCCAGCACGTTGGGACTAAAAGAGACCCAGTACTTC
.	.	TRBV5-1	TRBJ2-7	CASSLVGGSYEQYF	TGCGCCAGCAGCTTGGTTGGGGGGAGCTACGAGCAGTACTTC
.	.	TRBV24-1	TRBJ1-2	CATSDPGTPNYGYTF	TGTGCCACCAGTGATCCCGGGACACCTAACTATGGCTACACCTTC
.	TRBD2	TRBV20-1	TRBJ2-7	CSASSRGLAGDGQYF	TGCAGTGCTAGTTCCCGAGGACTAGCGGGTGATGGGCAGTACTTC
.	.	TRBV19	TRBJ2-1	CASSMRIGGRVGEQFF	TGTGCCAGTAGTATGAGGATAGGCGGGCGAGTAGGTGAGCAGTTCTTC
few	TRBD2	TRBV10-2	TRBJ2-1	CASITTSGSNEQFF	TGCGCCAGCATCACGACTAGCGGGAGCAATGAGCAGTTCTTC
once	TRBD2	TRBV7-9	TRBJ2-5	CASSLAAGGGRETQYF	TGTGCCAGCAGCTTAGCGGCGGGGGGAGGACGGGAGACCCAGTACTTC
.	.	TRBV10-2	TRBJ1-4	CASSGRRVGEKLFF	TGCGCCAGCAGTGGTAGGAGGGTTGGTGAAAAACTGTTTTTT
.	TRBD2	TRBV4-1	TRBJ2-4	CASSQVGGGAKNIQYF	TGCGCCAGCAGCCAAGTGGGCGGGGGGGCCAAAAACATTCAGTACTTC
.	.	TRBV5-6	TRBJ2-2	CASSFRGSLSTNTGELFF	TGTGCCAGCAGCTTTAGAGGGTCCCTCTCGACTAACACCGGGGAGCTGTTTTTT
.	.	TRBV2	TRBJ2-4	CASSESGNQNIQYF	TGTGCCAGCAGTGAATCAGGGAATCAGAACATTCAGTACTTC
.	.	TRBV10-2	TRBJ2-1	CASSETSYNEQFF	TGCGCCAGCAGTGAGACCAGTTACAATGAGCAGTTCTTC
.	TRBD2	TRBV9	TRBJ2-5	CASSMGTSGGDTYQETQYF	TGTGCCAGCAGCATGGGGACTAGCGGGGGGGATACGTACCAAGAGACCCAGTACTTC
.	.	TRBV7-6	TRBJ2-3	CASSTRGVDYMDTQYF	TGTGCCAGCAGCACCAGGGGGGTCGACTATATGGATACGCAGTATTTT
.	TRBD2	TRBV5-4	TRBJ2-3	CASSPGGQGTDTQYF	TGTGCCAGCAGCCCGGGGGGGCAGGGCACAGATACGCAGTATTTT
.	.	TRBV14	TRBJ2-7	CASRAGTSYEQYF	TGTGCCAGCAGGGCTGGTACCTCCTACGAGCAGTACTTC
.	TRBD1	TRBV5-4	TRBJ2-5	CASRDRVGETQYF	TGTGCCAGCAGAGACAGGGTCGGAGAGACCCAGTACTTC
.	.	TRBV2	TRBJ2-4	CASSAGDTKNIQYF	TGTGCCAGCAGCGCCGGGGACACCAAAAACATTCAGTACTTC
.	.	TRBV27	TRBJ2-1	CASSLTPLVGSYNEQFF	TGTGCCAGCAGTTTGACCCCTCTAGTCGGGTCCTACAATGAGCAGTTCTTC
.	TRBD2	TRBV5-6	TRBJ2-1	CASSPRLAGGLNEQFF	TGTGCCAGCAGCCCGAGACTAGCGGGAGGTTTGAATGAGCAGTTCTTC
.	TRBD1	TRBV6-5	TRBJ2-5	CASSVGQGYETQYF	TGTGCCAGCAGCGTGGGACAGGGCTACGAGACCCAGTACTTC
.	.	TRBV6-5	TRBJ1-2	CASSSGSNYGYTF	TGTGCCAGCAGCTCCGGGTCTAACTATGGCTACACCTTC
few	TRBD2	TRBV9	TRBJ2-1	CASSVVPGLAGGRAEQFF	TGTGCCAGCAGCGTAGTACCGGGACTAGCGGGAGGGAGGGCTGAGCAGTTCTTC
once	.	TRBV3-1/TRBV3-2	TRBJ1-2	CASSQAEGGYTF	TGTGCCAGCAGCCAAGCGGAGGGCGGCTACACCTTC
.	TRBD1	TRBV13	TRBJ1-2	CASSNRDRKPYGYTF	TGTGCCAGCAGCAACCGGGACAGAAAGCCCTATGGCTACACCTTC